Listed here are 7 T cell receptor beta chains from one sample, sequenced in a study of blood T cells in healthy people across ages (dated by TCRdb to about 2015). Library prep was done by 5' RACE. The reads were generated on an Illumina HiSeq 2500. The second PCR ran for about 6 to 12 cycles and used a J-beta primer mix along with a sample-barcoded 5' primer. TCRdb reworked the public reads: Q25 trimming with fastp, MiXCR clone assembly, productive beta chains retained. Under each unique CDR3 protein, matching rows form one entry showing the most common genes and DNA. Counted in this sample were roughly 800,000 distinct CDR3 sequences; approximately 25% of them appeared once. 3% to 4% of the sample is in the top ten clones. These data were also filed under a second study, of T cells of mothers and their children.

The specimen was blood. The receptors come from a boy between 10 and 17 years old in good health.

The CDR3 reads CATSRGTGVSYGYTF. DNA for the CDR3: TGTGCCACCAGCAGAGGGACTGGGGTTTCCTATGGCTACACCTTC. The chain carries TRBV15 and TRBJ1-2; D remains ambiguous. The CDR3 has 15 residues. CDR1 and CDR2 from the germline V gene are LNHNV and YYDKDF (reference sequence). V lost 1 base, J lost 4 bases, and 13 bases lay in between.

The chain is built from TRBV7-9 and TRBJ2-3; 7 nucleotides line up with TRBD2. The CDR3 is 16 amino acids. The germline gives CDR1 SEHNR, CDR2 FQNEAQ (reference sequence). J was trimmed by 0 bases and V by 1 base; bases with no gene match: 4. CDR3 in amino acids: CASSLEVLASTDTQYF. The DNA for the CDR3 is TGTGCCAGCAGCTTAGAAGTACTAGCGAGCACAGATACGCAGTATTTT.

The rearrangement links TRBV7-2 to TRBJ2-7; 12 positions match TRBD1. The CDR3 length is 16 residues. The germline CDR1 and CDR2 sequences are SGHTA and FQGNSA. V lost 2 bases and J lost 5; bases outside the gene matches: 7. The DNA for the CDR3 is TGTGCCAGCAGCTTAACCCCGGGACAGGGGGCCAACGAGCAGTACTTC. Its translation: CASSLTPGQGANEQYF.

This clonotype was observed a few times. The gene calls are TRBV15 and TRBJ1-1; D uncertain. The CDR3 has 15 amino acids. The V gene's germline CDR1 is LNHNV and CDR2 YYDKDF (reference sequence). The V end was cut by 5 bases, the J end by 6 bases, with 19 bases between. CDR3 nucleotide sequence: TGTGCCACCAGCCCTGGTGGGCCAGGCCTTCCTGAAGCTTTCTTT. It specifies CATSPGGPGLPEAFF.

V usage is TRBV20-1 and J usage is TRBJ2-4; D perhaps matches TRBD2 (5 bases). Germline V gene lookup returns CDR1 DFQATT and CDR2 SNEGSKA (reference sequence). The CDR3 is 15 residues long. V was pared by 4 bases and J by 0 bases, with 13 bases between. This chain's CDR3 is CSAMPLGVAKNIQYF. CDR3 nucleotide sequence: TGCAGTGCTATGCCCCTCGGGGTAGCCAAAAACATTCAGTACTTC.

This chain joins TRBV12-3 or TRBV12-4 and TRBJ2-7; possible D gene TRBD2, 5 bases. V lost 6 bases to trimming and J lost 8 bases, with 11 bases between them. The CDR3 loop spans 11 amino acids. The CDR3 coding sequence is TGTGCCAGCAGCTCTGGGAGCCAGCAGTACTTC. Its translation: CASSSGSQQYF.

The chain carries TRBV28 and TRBJ1-1; unclear D gene. Trimming left V 3 bases short and J 3 bases short, with 2 bases between. CDR3 length equals 11 residues. The germline gives CDR1 MDHEN, CDR2 SYDVKM. CDR3 protein: CASSFYTEAFF. The CDR3 nucleotides read TGTGCCAGCAGTTTTTACACTGAAGCTTTCTTT. Filled out from reference TRBV28 and TRBJ1-1, the complete variable domain reads DVKVTQSSRYLVKRTGEKVFLECVQDMDHENMFWYRQDPGLGLRLIYFSYDVKMKEKGDIPEGYSVSREKKERFSLILESASTNQTSMYLCASSFYTEAFFGQGTRLTVV.